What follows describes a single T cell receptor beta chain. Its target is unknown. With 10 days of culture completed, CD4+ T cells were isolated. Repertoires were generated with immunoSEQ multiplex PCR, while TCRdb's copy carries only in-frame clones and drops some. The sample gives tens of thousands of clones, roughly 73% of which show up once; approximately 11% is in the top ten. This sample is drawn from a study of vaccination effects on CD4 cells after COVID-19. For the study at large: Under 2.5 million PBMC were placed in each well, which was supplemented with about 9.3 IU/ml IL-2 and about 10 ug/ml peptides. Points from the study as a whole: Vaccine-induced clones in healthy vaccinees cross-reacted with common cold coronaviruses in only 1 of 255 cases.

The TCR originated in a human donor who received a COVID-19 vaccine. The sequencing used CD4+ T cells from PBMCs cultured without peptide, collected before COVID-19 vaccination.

CDR3 coding DNA: TGCAGCGTTGGACCTGGGACAGGAAGGGGAAACACCATATATTTT. Amino acid sequence: CSVGPGTGRGNTIYF. This chain connects TRBV29-1 to TRBJ1-3; 8 bases match TRBD1. Germline V gene sequence: CDR1 SQVTM, CDR2 ANQGSEA. This CDR3 spans 15 amino acids. V lost 4 bases and J lost 4; bases outside the gene matches: 9. Looking up the rest from reference TRBV29-1 and TRBJ1-3 gives the full variable domain: SAVISQKPSRDICQRGTSLTIQCQVDSQVTMMFWYRQQPGQSLTLIATANQGSEATYESGFVIDKFPISRPNLTFSTLTVSNMSPEDSSIYLCSVGPGTGRGNTIYFGEGSWLTVV.